A selection of T cell receptor beta chains follows, all from one sample in a study of blood T cell repertoires in COVID-19. Profiling relied on immunoSEQ multiplex PCR, and the TCRdb table lists in-frame clones only, not all of them. Here the sample spans approximately 24,000 clones, roughly 87% being singletons. Material for sequencing was peripheral blood. The receptors derive from a man aged 50-60 years with active COVID-19. The conserved cysteine and the conserved F or W are not part of the CDR3 here. Clone size is given for some rows only: seen once, a few or many times, or a class if the clone is expanded.

len,v_gene,abundance,CDR3aa
12,TRBV5-6,NA,ASSIRLDGNIQY
12,TRBV29-1,NA,SVTSGGTVSEQF
15,TRBV21-1,NA,ASSKSNTDQEFYEQY
13,TRBV5-8,NA,ASSSTTGRTQPQH
13,TRBV19,NA,ASSIAGGSYNEQF
13,TRBV15,few,ATSYARDSYNEQF
13,TRBV6-5,NA,ASSRGGKSSYEQY
12,TRBV30,NA,AWSGDRGRLGYT
10,TRBV29-1,once,SVEDRGFEQY
12,TRBV11-2,NA,ASSFWGRADTQY
13,TRBV24-1,NA,ATSDPAGGVGEQF
11,TRBV19,once,ASGTSGQETQY
13,TRBV9,NA,ASSVAGGTTETQY
12,TRBV29-1,NA,SIMISGSGGEQF
11,TRBV4-3,NA,ASSRRETDTQY
11,TRBV2,NA,ASSRTANTEAF
10,TRBV30,NA,AWSPGSYGYT
13,TRBV6-5,once,ASSLLDRANDGYT
12,TRBV5-4,NA,ASSNGQTNTEAF
9,TRBV28,NA,ASTLSDEQY
13,TRBV7-8,NA,ASSGRQPTGSPLH
11,TRBV24-1,NA,ATTAGAVGELF
13,TRBV19,NA,ASSISSAGLYEQF